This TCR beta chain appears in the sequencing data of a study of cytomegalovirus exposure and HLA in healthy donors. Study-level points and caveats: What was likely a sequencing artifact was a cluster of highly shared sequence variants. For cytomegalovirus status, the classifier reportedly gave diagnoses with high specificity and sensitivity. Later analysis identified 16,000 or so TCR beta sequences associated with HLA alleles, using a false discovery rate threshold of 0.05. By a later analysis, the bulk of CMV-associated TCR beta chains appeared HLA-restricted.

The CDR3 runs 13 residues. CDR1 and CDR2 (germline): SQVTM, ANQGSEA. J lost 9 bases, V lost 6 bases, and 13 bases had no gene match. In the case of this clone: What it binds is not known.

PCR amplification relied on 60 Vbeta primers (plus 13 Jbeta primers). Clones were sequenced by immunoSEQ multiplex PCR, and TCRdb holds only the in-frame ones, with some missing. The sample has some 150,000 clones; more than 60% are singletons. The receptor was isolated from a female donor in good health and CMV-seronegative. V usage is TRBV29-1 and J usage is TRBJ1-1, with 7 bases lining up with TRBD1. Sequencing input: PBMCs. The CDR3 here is CSVGTEALKKAFF. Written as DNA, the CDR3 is TGCAGCGTAGGGACAGAAGCATTGAAGAAAGCTTTCTTT. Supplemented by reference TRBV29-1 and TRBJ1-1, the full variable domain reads SAVISQKPSRDICQRGTSLTIQCQVDSQVTMMFWYRQQPGQSLTLIATANQGSEATYESGFVIDKFPISRPNLTFSTLTVSNMSPEDSSIYLCSVGTEALKKAFFGQGTRLTVV.